What follows are 30 T cell receptor beta chains derived from one specimen sequenced in a study of blood T cells in healthy people across ages. The authors ran a second PCR of roughly 6 to 12 cycles using a sample-barcoded 5' primer and a J-beta primer mix. TCRdb re-analysed the 5' RACE reads in MiXCR, keeping a single row per CDR3 protein. Among about 780,000 distinct CDR3 sequences listed, 35% to 60% were seen once. Sequenced input: blood. Every receptor here comes from an older man in good health.

This chain connects TRBV29-1 to TRBJ2-3, with 9 bases lining up with TRBD2. Unmatched junction bases numbered 2, after V lost 7 bases and J lost 0 bases. The CDR3 is 13 amino acids. Germline CDR1 reads SQVTM; CDR2 reads ANQGSEA. The CDR3 loop is CSAGTSSTDTQYF. DNA for the CDR3: TGCAGCGCCGGGACTAGCAGCACAGATACGCAGTATTTT.

The chain couples TRBV12-3 or TRBV12-4 to TRBJ1-5; TRBD1 matches 11 bases. Unmatched junction bases numbered 8, after V lost 6 bases and J lost 7 bases. There are 15 residues in the CDR3. CDR3 nucleotide sequence: TGTGCCAGCAGAGCCTCCGGGACAGGGGGACAGCCCCAGCATTTT. Encoded protein: CASRASGTGGQPQHF.

This clonotype was picked up one time. The rearrangement uses TRBV4-3 and TRBJ2-1; 7 bases agree with TRBD1. Looked up from germline, CDR1 is LGHNA and CDR2 is YSLEER. The CDR3 spans 16 residues. With 2 bases clipped from V and 1 base from J, the junction kept 5 bases outside the gene matches. The DNA for the CDR3 is TGCGCCAGCAGCCAATCGACAGGGAAGTCCTACAATGAGCAGTTCTTC. Encoded protein: CASSQSTGKSYNEQFF.

The rearrangement links TRBV20-1 to TRBJ2-3; D is uncertain. Germline values: CDR1 DFQATT, CDR2 SNEGSKA (reference sequence). V lost 0 bases and J 4 bases, leaving 2 bases between the germline ends. This CDR3 is built from 11 residues. The chain's CDR3 is CSARESDTQYF. The CDR3 nucleotides are TGCAGTGCTAGAGAATCAGATACGCAGTATTTT.

V and J are TRBV19 and TRBJ1-5; D is possibly TRBD1 (6 bases). This CDR3 is built from 14 residues. Germline V gene data show CDR1 as LNHDA and CDR2 as SQIVND (reference sequence). V gave up 5 bases and J gave up 1 base, with 9 bases separating them. The CDR3 DNA reads as TGTGCCAGTAGTTCGGACAGAAGCAATCAGCCCCAGCATTTT. This codes for CASSSDRSNQPQHF.

This chain uses TRBV11-3 with TRBJ2-1, with 12 positions matching TRBD2. J lost 15 bases, V lost 0 bases, and 9 bases had no gene match. CDR1 is SGHNT, CDR2 YENEEA, per germline. This CDR3 spans 15 amino acids. This CDR3 is CASSLDGTSGRIPFF. CDR3 coding DNA: TGTGCCAGCAGCTTAGATGGTACTAGCGGGAGGATCCCGTTCTTC.

This clonotype was observed once. The rearrangement joins TRBV4-3 to TRBJ2-5; possibly TRBD1 for D (6 bases). The CDR3 is 16 residues long. Trimming removed 0 bases from V and 4 bases from J, with 15 bases in between. Germline V gives CDR1 LGHNA, CDR2 YSLEER. The CDR3 DNA sequence: TGCGCCAGCAGCCAAGAGGCACACAGGGTAGGAGAGACCCAGTACTTC. Translated, it gives CASSQEAHRVGETQYF.

The J gene is TRBJ1-1, the V gene TRBV6-1, with D tentatively TRBD1 (5 bases). V shed 5 bases and J shed 3 bases, with 19 bases lying between them. The CDR3 is 16 amino acids. Germline CDR1 is MNHNS and CDR2 is SASEGT. DNA of the CDR3: TGTGCCAGCAGTCGGCCAGGGATGAGGCGTGACACTGAAGCTTTCTTT. Protein: CASSRPGMRRDTEAFF.

The rearrangement joins TRBV27 to TRBJ2-2; D unclear. V was pared by 8 bases and J by 8 bases, with 12 bases between. Germline values: CDR1 MNHEY, CDR2 SMNVEV (reference sequence). This CDR3 contains 12 residues. For the CDR3, the DNA is TGTGCCAGCGGCAGCCGAGCGGGGGAGCTGTTTTTT. This gives the protein CASGSRAGELFF.

J is TRBJ2-1 and V is TRBV4-3; 8 bases agree with TRBD2. Germline V CDR1 and CDR2: LGHNA, YSLEER. Trimming took 0 bases from V and 7 from J; bases not matched to a gene: 11. The CDR3 spans 17 residues. CDR3 in amino acids: CASSQEAIAGTGNEQFF. The CDR3 DNA reads as TGCGCCAGCAGCCAAGAGGCGATAGCGGGAACTGGGAATGAGCAGTTCTTC.

In the case of this clonotype: Just one base apart from a much larger clone, this may be a read error. This chain links TRBV29-1 with TRBJ2-5; TRBD2 matches at 12 bases. The CDR3 runs 14 residues. The germline V gene encodes CDR1 SQVTM and CDR2 ANQGSEA. The trim removed 6 bases at V and 4 bases at J, leaving 6 bases unmatched. The CDR3 nucleotides read TGCAGCGTAGCGACTAGCGGGGGTTCAGAGACCCAGTACTTC. Amino acids: CSVATSGGSETQYF.

This sequence joins TRBV20-1 and TRBJ1-2; D unresolved. Germline lookup yields CDR1 DFQATT and CDR2 SNEGSKA (reference sequence). V lost 0 bases and J 1 base, leaving 12 bases between the germline ends. The CDR3 has 15 amino acids. The CDR3 DNA sequence: TGCAGTGCTAGAGATGTTACAGAGAGTAACTATGGCTACACCTTC. Translation: CSARDVTESNYGYTF.

The chain links TRBV6-6 to TRBJ1-2, with D uncertain. The V end was cut by 3 bases, the J end by 6 bases, with 5 bases between. CDR1 is MNHNY and CDR2 is SVGAGI in the germline V gene (reference sequence). The CDR3 is 11 amino acids. The DNA for the CDR3 is TGTGCCAGCAGTTATATCCATGGCTACACCTTC. Translating gives CASSYIHGYTF.

The chain has TRBV29-1 and TRBJ2-3; no definite D call. CDR1 is SQVTM and CDR2 is ANQGSEA in the germline V gene. This CDR3 region has 15 residues. Trimming took 2 bases from V and 0 from J, leaving 12 bases between them. The CDR3 spells CSVERPTDSTDTQYF. CDR3 DNA sequence: TGCAGCGTTGAAAGGCCAACCGATAGCACAGATACGCAGTATTTT.

This clonotype has a handful of counts. This chain connects TRBV6-5 to TRBJ2-5; possible D gene TRBD1, 5 bases. Trimming cost V 6 bases and J 5 bases, with 13 bases left between them. Germline-derived CDR1 and CDR2 are MNHEY and SVGAGI. This CDR3 spans 13 amino acids. CDR3 bases: TGTGCCAGCAGGGACCAGGGTCGGGAGACCCAGTACTTC. Translation: CASRDQGRETQYF.

This chain connects TRBV30 to TRBJ2-7; tentatively, D is TRBD1 or TRBD2 (5 bases each). The length of the CDR3 is 13 residues. The V and J ends lost 0 bases and 6 bases respectively, with 12 bases between them. CDR1 is GTSNPN, CDR2 SVGIG, per germline (reference sequence). Here the CDR3 reads CAWSVDSGGEQYF. In DNA, the CDR3 is TGTGCCTGGAGTGTGGATTCTGGGGGCGAGCAGTACTTC.

This clonotype was seen many times. The CDR3 spells CASSTPSGLAGDKDTQYF. CDR3 nucleotide sequence: TGTGCCAGCAGCACCCCAAGCGGACTAGCGGGAGATAAAGATACGCAGTATTTT. The rearrangement links TRBV21-1 to TRBJ2-3; no check of the table's D call, TRBD2, against the DNA was made. TRBV21-1 represents a pseudogene. There are 18 residues in the CDR3.

This clonotype was seen repeatedly, ten times or more. The V gene is TRBV7-2, the J gene TRBJ2-1; 13 bases agree with TRBD2. CDR3 length: 17 amino acids. V trimming: 2 bases; J trimming: 6 bases; junction bases outside the gene matches: 7. CDR1 SGHTA and CDR2 FQGNSA come from the germline V gene. The CDR3 spells CASSLQLAGGGANEQFF. The CDR3 DNA is TGTGCCAGCAGCTTACAACTAGCGGGAGGGGGGGCCAATGAGCAGTTCTTC.

The gene calls are TRBV28 and TRBJ1-2; 8 positions match TRBD1. Germline values: CDR1 MDHEN, CDR2 SYDVKM. With 6 bases clipped from V and 7 bases from J, the junction kept 7 bases outside the gene matches. This CDR3 is built from 13 residues. CDR3 in amino acids: CASRGAGGRGYTF. The CDR3 region has the DNA TGTGCCAGCAGGGGGGCAGGGGGCCGTGGCTACACCTTC.

The CDR3 here is CAWRKQAGANVLTF. DNA of the CDR3: TGTGCCTGGAGAAAACAGGCTGGGGCCAACGTCCTGACTTTC. The V and J genes are TRBV30 and TRBJ2-6; TRBD1 is a possible D gene (5 bases). The CDR3 loop spans 14 amino acids. The germline gives CDR1 GTSNPN, CDR2 SVGIG (reference sequence). V was cut by 3 bases and J by 2 bases, with 8 bases left in between. Full variable domain (missing parts from reference TRBV30 and TRBJ2-6): SQTIHQWPATLVQPVGSPLSLECTVEGTSNPNLYWYRQAAGRGLQLLFYSVGIGQISSEVPQNLSASRPQDRQFILSSKKLLLSDSGFYLCAWRKQAGANVLTFGAGSRLTVL.

In its sample, this clonotype was seen a few times. The rearrangement joins TRBV7-2 to TRBJ2-7; 14 bases agree with TRBD2. This CDR3 is built from 16 residues. The germline V gene has CDR1 SGHTA and CDR2 FQGNSA. Germline trimming cut 5 bases from V and 1 base from J; bases unmatched to any gene: 4. The CDR3 loop reads CASSLWTSGRSYEQYF. CDR3 in DNA: TGTGCCAGCAGCCTTTGGACTAGCGGGAGGTCCTACGAGCAGTACTTC.

Regarding this clonotype: At one end, the junction sequence differs from germline, possibly due to a read error. This chain connects TRBV29-1 to TRBJ1-2; D is possibly TRBD1 (6 bases). The germline V gene has CDR1 SQVTM and CDR2 ANQGSEA. The CDR3 runs to 13 residues. The CDR3 coding sequence is TGCAGCGTGGAAGATCTGGGGGCGGGTGGCTACACCTTC. Encoded protein: CSVEDLGAGGYTF.

To note about this clonotype: This clone may be a read error of a much larger clone one base away. The genes are TRBV20-1 and TRBJ2-5; D might be TRBD2 (6 bases). V was clipped by 6 bases and J by 11 bases, with 16 bases between them. The CDR3 is 11 residues long. Germline V CDR1 and CDR2: DFQATT, SNEGSKA (reference sequence). The DNA for the CDR3 is TGCAGTGCCGACCCTCGGAGGGAGCAGTACTTC. Translated, it gives CSADPRREQYF.

The chain is built from TRBV29-1 and TRBJ2-3; D may be TRBD1 (6 bases). The CDR3 loop spans 15 amino acids. With 5 bases removed from V and 0 bases from J, the gap between germline ends came to 15 bases. Germline CDR1 reads SQVTM; CDR2 reads ANQGSEA. CDR3 DNA sequence: TGCAGCGTTTCGACAGGCCTGAAAAGCACAGATACGCAGTATTTT. It encodes CSVSTGLKSTDTQYF.

At least ten counts were recorded for this clonotype. V is TRBV4-2 and J is TRBJ2-1, with 12 bases identical to TRBD2. V lost 6 bases, J lost 3 bases, and 6 bases stayed unmatched. CDR1 LGHNA and CDR2 YNFKEQ come from the germline V gene. The CDR3 runs to 16 residues. In DNA, the CDR3 is TGTGCCAGCAGTAATGGACTAGCGGGAATCTACAATGAGCAGTTCTTC. Protein: CASSNGLAGIYNEQFF.

The chain combines TRBV30 with TRBJ2-1, with a weak D call TRBD2 (5 bases). In germline, CDR1 is GTSNPN, CDR2 SVGIG (reference sequence). Trimming left V 7 bases short and J 5 bases short, with 15 bases between. The length of the CDR3 is 13 residues. The CDR3 region is CAYRERRDNEQFF. The CDR3 DNA sequence: TGTGCCTACCGTGAGCGGCGGGACAATGAGCAGTTCTTC. Combining the CDR3 with reference TRBV30 and TRBJ2-1 gives the whole variable domain SQTIHQWPATLVQPVGSPLSLECTVEGTSNPNLYWYRQAAGRGLQLLFYSVGIGQISSEVPQNLSASRPQDRQFILSSKKLLLSDSGFYLCAYRERRDNEQFFGPGTRLTVL.

The chain carries TRBV12-3 or TRBV12-4 and TRBJ2-5, with 12 bases matching TRBD2. This CDR3 comprises 15 residues. With 1 base clipped from V and 11 bases from J, the junction kept 8 bases outside the gene matches. CDR3 bases: TGTGCCAGCAGTTTAGTCCGGAGACTAGCGGGGGCGCAGTACTTC. Protein: CASSLVRRLAGAQYF.

The rearrangement joins TRBV5-1 to TRBJ2-7; possible D gene TRBD2, 5 bases. Trimming took 0 bases from V and 7 from J, leaving 17 bases between them. The CDR3 contains 15 residues. Germline-derived CDR1 and CDR2 are SGHRS and YFSETQ. CDR3 nucleotides: TGCGCCAGCAGCTTGGGCGGGCCTGGAGCCGGGGAGCAGTACTTC. Its translation: CASSLGGPGAGEQYF.

The rearrangement uses TRBV18 and TRBJ2-2; D gene uncertain. This CDR3 comprises 13 residues. Between the trimmed V and J ends, which lost 6 bases and 3 bases, there was a span of 8 bases. The germline V gene has CDR1 KGHSH and CDR2 LQKENI. For the CDR3, the DNA is TGTGCCAGCTCCCTTTTGGACACCGGGGAGCTGTTTTTT. This gives the protein CASSLLDTGELFF.

The rearrangement joins TRBV19 to TRBJ1-4; D gene uncertain. V shed 5 bases and J shed 0 bases, with 10 bases lying between them. Germline V gene sequence: CDR1 LNHDA, CDR2 SQIVND (reference sequence). The CDR3 totals 15 residues. This CDR3 reads CASSFQWTTNEKLFF. The CDR3 DNA sequence: TGTGCCAGTAGTTTCCAGTGGACAACTAATGAAAAACTGTTTTTT.